One sample yielded the 30 T cell receptor beta chains listed below, sequenced in a study of CD8+ T cells in alopecia areata. RNA extraction was followed by reverse transcription into cDNA, which acted as the sequencing template. TCRdb's copy holds only in-frame clones and misses some; the assay was immunoSEQ multiplex PCR. The sample lists under 150,000 clones, roughly 60% occurring once. Sequencing input: CD8+ T cells sorted from blood. All receptors derive from a human donor in good health.

V is TRBV2 and J is TRBJ2-7, with TRBD2 identical over 12 bases. This CDR3 contains 15 residues. Germline CDR1 SNHLY, CDR2 FYNNEI. The V segment lost 5 bases and the J segment 7 bases; nucleotides outside the gene matches: 9. CDR3 in DNA: TGTGCCAGCAGTCCCCCGGGACTAGCGGGTAATGAGCAGTACTTC. Its translation: CASSPPGLAGNEQYF. The full variable domain, rest sourced from reference TRBV2 and TRBJ2-7, is EPEVTQTPSHQVTQMGQEVILRCVPISNHLYFYWYRQILGQKVEFLVSFYNNEISEKSEIFDDQFSVERPDGSNFTLKIRSTKLEDSAMYFCASSPPGLAGNEQYFGPGTRLTVT.

The V gene is TRBV2, the J gene TRBJ2-3; 9 bases fit TRBD2. The CDR3 extends over 15 amino acids. V shed 3 bases, J shed 2 bases, and the junction held 3 bases outside the gene matches. CDR1 is SNHLY and CDR2 is FYNNEI in the germline V gene. In DNA form, the CDR3 reads TGTGCCAGCAGTGAGTGGACTAGCGCCACAGATACGCAGTATTTT. Its protein product is CASSEWTSATDTQYF. The entire variable domain, with the rest obtained from reference TRBV2 and TRBJ2-3, is as follows: EPEVTQTPSHQVTQMGQEVILRCVPISNHLYFYWYRQILGQKVEFLVSFYNNEISEKSEIFDDQFSVERPDGSNFTLKIRSTKLEDSAMYFCASSEWTSATDTQYFGPGTRLTVL.

V gene TRBV11-2 combines with J gene TRBJ2-2, with D unclear. The CDR3 has 12 amino acids. The ends were cut back, 8 bases at V and 6 bases at J, with 10 bases in the middle. From germline, CDR1 is SGHAT and CDR2 FQNNGV. CDR3 sequence reads: CASPFPPGELFF. The CDR3 DNA reads TGTGCCAGCCCTTTCCCCCCCGGGGAGCTGTTTTTT.

This rearrangement joins TRBV9 to TRBJ2-7; 13 bases are shared with TRBD2. Germline V CDR1 and CDR2: SGDLS, YYNGEE. CDR3 length: 15 residues. Trimming removed 0 bases from V and 8 bases from J; junction bases left unmatched: 5. DNA for the CDR3: TGTGCCAGCAGCGTAGAGGGGGGACTAGCGGGACAGCAGTACTTC. Translation gives CASSVEGGLAGQQYF.

The rearrangement joins TRBV6-5 to TRBJ1-1, with D possibly matching TRBD1 (6 bases). Germline V gene data show CDR1 as MNHEY and CDR2 as SVGAGI. V lost 0 bases, J lost 3 bases, and 8 bases lay in between. The CDR3 sequence is 14 residues long. CDR3 DNA sequence: TGTGCCAGCAGTTACTCGTCAGGGGACACTGAAGCTTTCTTT. Encoded protein: CASSYSSGDTEAFF.

The chain couples TRBV27 to TRBJ2-7; D ambiguous. Deletions cut 3 bases from V and 7 bases from J, with 7 bases between. The CDR3 is made up of 11 amino acids. Germline CDR1 and CDR2: MNHEY and SMNVEV (reference sequence). The CDR3 here is CASSFKEEQYF. DNA for the CDR3: TGTGCCAGCAGTTTTAAGGAGGAGCAGTACTTC.

This clone was detected ten times or more. This chain connects TRBV5-4 to TRBJ1-2, with D perhaps matching TRBD1 (5 bases). Trimming shortened V by 0 bases and J by 4 bases, and 16 bases separated the two germline ends. Germline V gene lookup returns CDR1 SGHNT and CDR2 YYREEE (reference sequence). There are 16 residues in the CDR3. The CDR3 DNA sequence: TGTGCCAGCAGCTTGGCCAGGGAGCCAGCGAGCTATGGCTACACCTTC. Protein: CASSLAREPASYGYTF.

The V call is TRBV2, the J call TRBJ2-1; D unresolved. Germline V CDR1 and CDR2: SNHLY, FYNNEI. Trimming took off 2 bases at V and 7 bases at J, with 6 bases between the two ends. This CDR3 is 12 amino acids long. CDR3 in amino acids: CASSETVNEQFF. CDR3 DNA: TGTGCCAGCAGTGAAACCGTAAATGAGCAGTTCTTC.

The chain employs TRBV6-5 and TRBJ2-3; D is unclear. V lost 6 bases to trimming and J lost 5 bases, with 12 bases between them. Germline V gives CDR1 MNHEY, CDR2 SVGAGI. The CDR3 consists of 13 residues. CDR3 residues: CASSRPTEDTQYF. Here the CDR3 DNA reads TGTGCCAGCAGCCGCCCCACTGAAGATACGCAGTATTTT.

On this clone itself: The germline gene is not matched at one end of the junction; a read error may be the cause. The chain links TRBV7-9 to TRBJ2-7; 10 positions match TRBD2. This CDR3 spans 13 amino acids. CDR1 is SEHNR, CDR2 FQNEAQ, per germline (reference sequence). CDR3 sequence: CASSLAGAGEQYF. CDR3 in DNA: TGTGCCAGCAGCCTAGCGGGAGCTGGCGAGCAGTACTTC.

V usage is TRBV19 and J usage is TRBJ1-1, with 7 bases matching TRBD1. The V segment lost 10 bases and the J segment 1 base; nucleotides outside the gene matches: 3. The CDR3 totals 12 residues. Germline V lookup: CDR1 LNHDA, CDR2 SQIVND (reference sequence). CDR3 nucleotide sequence: TGTGCCACCCGACAGGGGAACACTGAAGCTTTCTTT. This gives the protein CATRQGNTEAFF.

For this clone: Only one base separates this from a far larger clonotype, so it likely reflects a read error. The chain has TRBV5-6 and TRBJ1-5, with unresolved D. Germline V lookup: CDR1 SGHDT, CDR2 YYEEEE. This CDR3 has 13 residues. Trimming stripped 1 base from V and 5 bases from J, with 7 bases between. CDR3 nucleotides: TGTGCCAGCAGCTTGTCCCCCCATCAGCCCCAGCATTTT. It specifies CASSLSPHQPQHF.

The table lists this clone with a few counts. A far larger clone lies a single base away; this is likely a read error. The chain combines TRBV5-6 with TRBJ2-7; 8 bases match TRBD2. Germline V gene data show CDR1 as SGHDT and CDR2 as YYEEEE. Trimming at V came to 0 bases and at J to 7 bases, leaving 9 bases not matched to a gene. This CDR3 is 15 amino acids long. CDR3 loop: CASSLGGRPHNEQYF. In DNA, the CDR3 is TGTGCCAGCAGCTTGGGCGGGAGGCCTCACAATGAGCAGTACTTC.

The rearrangement uses TRBV2 and TRBJ1-1; D not certain. V shed 3 bases and J shed 4 bases, with 9 bases lying between them. The CDR3 is made up of 13 amino acids. Germline V gene lookup returns CDR1 SNHLY and CDR2 FYNNEI. CDR3 in amino acids: CASSEGTSTEAFF. The CDR3 DNA follows: TGTGCCAGCAGTGAGGGAACCTCCACTGAAGCTTTCTTT.

The V call is TRBV6-5, the J call TRBJ2-1; no clear D gene. V shed 7 bases and J shed 0 bases, with 13 bases lying between them. Germline V lookup: CDR1 MNHEY, CDR2 SVGAGI. The CDR3 extends over 15 amino acids. The CDR3: CASTYYPASYNEQFF. The CDR3 DNA is TGTGCCAGCACCTATTACCCGGCCTCCTACAATGAGCAGTTCTTC.

The chain links TRBV27 to TRBJ2-7, with 7 nucleotides matching TRBD1. The trim removed 10 bases at V and 2 bases at J, leaving 5 bases unmatched. Germline values: CDR1 MNHEY, CDR2 SMNVEV (reference sequence). The CDR3 is 12 residues long. CDR3 region: CATRQGAYEQYF. The CDR3 bases are TGTGCCACCCGACAGGGTGCCTACGAGCAGTACTTC.

V gene TRBV19 combines with J gene TRBJ2-1; TRBD2 matches at 7 bases. Germline loops: CDR1 LNHDA, CDR2 SQIVND (reference sequence). The CDR3 is 17 residues long. Germline trimming cut 3 bases from V and 3 bases from J; bases unmatched to any gene: 11. The CDR3 reads CASSIRGSAGVYNEQFF. The CDR3 DNA follows: TGTGCCAGTAGTATCCGTGGTTCGGCGGGAGTCTACAATGAGCAGTTCTTC.

The V and J genes are TRBV10-2 and TRBJ2-2, with 7 bases lining up with TRBD2. The CDR3 runs to 13 residues. Germline V CDR1 and CDR2: WSHSY, SAAADI. J was trimmed by 6 bases and V by 6 bases; bases with no gene match: 4. This CDR3 is CASRDGLAGELFF. The DNA of the CDR3 is TGCGCCAGCAGGGACGGACTAGCCGGGGAGCTGTTTTTT.

The CDR3 is CSVEGLLLGLRPRDEQFF. The CDR3, as DNA: TGCAGCGTTGAGGGTCTCCTCTTAGGACTACGGCCAAGGGATGAGCAGTTCTTC. The genes are TRBV29-1 and TRBJ2-1; TRBD2 might be the D (6 bases). The germline V gene has CDR1 SQVTM and CDR2 ANQGSEA. The CDR3 spans 18 residues. V was clipped by 3 bases and J by 8 bases, with 29 bases between them.

This clone was found once. The chain combines TRBV29-1 with TRBJ2-7; D is possibly TRBD1 (6 bases). CDR3 length: 14 residues. Germline CDR1 SQVTM, CDR2 ANQGSEA. The ends were cut back, 2 bases at V and 0 bases at J, with 11 bases in the middle. The CDR3 DNA is TGCAGCGTTGAAACCCAGGGGCACTCCTACGAGCAGTACTTC. Translation gives CSVETQGHSYEQYF.

The chain has TRBV2 and TRBJ2-5, with D unresolved. Trimming left V 5 bases short and J 4 bases short, with 14 bases between. The CDR3 has 14 residues. Germline V lookup: CDR1 SNHLY, CDR2 FYNNEI. This CDR3 is CASSRTLMGETQYF. CDR3 bases: TGTGCCAGCAGTCGGACCCTCATGGGAGAGACCCAGTACTTC.

The rearrangement joins TRBV27 to TRBJ2-1; a possible D gene is TRBD2 (5 bases). Germline CDR1 is MNHEY and CDR2 is SMNVEV (reference sequence). Trimming stripped 5 bases from V and 2 bases from J, with 10 bases between. The CDR3 extends over 14 amino acids. The CDR3 region has the DNA TGTGCCAGCAGTCCCGGACTCACCTACAATGAGCAGTTCTTC. It codes for CASSPGLTYNEQFF.

The V and J genes are TRBV9 and TRBJ2-1; D is unclear. This CDR3 contains 14 residues. Trimming stripped 3 bases from V and 0 bases from J, with 7 bases between. Germline loops: CDR1 SGDLS, CDR2 YYNGEE. CDR3 sequence reads: CASSAPGSYNEQFF. The DNA for the CDR3 is TGTGCCAGCAGCGCCCCGGGCTCCTACAATGAGCAGTTCTTC.

The genes are TRBV9 and TRBJ2-7, with 10 bases matching TRBD2. Trimming removed 1 base from V and 2 bases from J; junction bases left unmatched: 3. This CDR3 is built from 15 residues. Germline-derived CDR1 and CDR2 are SGDLS and YYNGEE. The CDR3 reads CASSVSGLAAYEQYF. DNA of the CDR3: TGTGCCAGCAGCGTATCAGGACTAGCGGCCTACGAGCAGTACTTC.

The chain uses TRBV5-1 and TRBJ1-1; D gene unclear. Germline assignment: CDR1 SGHRS and CDR2 YFSETQ. V lost 1 base, J lost 0 bases, and 4 bases lay in between. The CDR3 covers 13 residues. CDR3 coding DNA: TGCGCCAGCAGCTTGACTATGAACACTGAAGCTTTCTTT. Its protein product is CASSLTMNTEAFF.

Turning to this clone: A far larger clone is off by one base, so a read error is likely. The rearrangement links TRBV27 to TRBJ2-3; 9 bases map to TRBD2. The V gene end was trimmed by 2 bases and the J gene end by 5 bases; junction bases not matched to a gene: 5. Germline-derived CDR1 and CDR2 are MNHEY and SMNVEV (reference sequence). The CDR3 has 15 residues. CDR3 sequence reads: CASSLVAGEVDTQYF. DNA for the CDR3: TGTGCCAGCAGTTTAGTAGCGGGAGAAGTAGATACGCAGTATTTT.

The chain links TRBV5-8 to TRBJ1-2; weak D call: TRBD1 (5 bases). The germline V and J ends were trimmed by 3 bases and 4 bases, with 13 bases remaining between them. This CDR3 spans 14 amino acids. The V gene's germline CDR1 is SGHTS and CDR2 YDEGEE. The CDR3 here is CASSSQGGGYGYTF. The CDR3 nucleotides read TGTGCCAGCAGCTCCCAGGGCGGAGGCTATGGCTACACCTTC.

V usage is TRBV9 and J usage is TRBJ2-5, with D perhaps being TRBD1 or TRBD2 (5 bases each). Trimming stripped 3 bases from V and 5 bases from J, with 11 bases between. Per the germline V gene, CDR1 is SGDLS and CDR2 is YYNGEE. This CDR3 contains 13 residues. The CDR3 is CASSDPRGETQYF. Written as DNA, the CDR3 is TGTGCCAGCAGCGACCCCCGGGGCGAGACCCAGTACTTC.

A single count supports this clone. The J gene is TRBJ2-1, the V gene TRBV7-9; 11 nucleotides agree with TRBD1. In germline, CDR1 is SEHNR, CDR2 FQNEAQ (reference sequence). V lost 2 bases, J lost 9 bases, and 6 bases stayed unmatched. This CDR3 has 15 residues. This CDR3 reads CASSLCGTGGCEQFF. Written as DNA, the CDR3 is TGTGCCAGCAGCTTATGTGGGACAGGGGGGTGTGAGCAGTTCTTC.

V and J are TRBV5-6 and TRBJ1-5; D is undetermined. The CDR3 runs 14 residues. V lost 1 base, J lost 9 bases, and 14 bases lay in between. Germline V CDR1 and CDR2: SGHDT, YYEEEE. CDR3 DNA: TGTGCCAGCAGCTTGTACGACATGCGGCCGCCCCAGCATTTT. Translated: CASSLYDMRPPQHF.